The rows below give T cell receptor beta chains drawn from one sample of a study of T cells in Graves' hyperthyroidism and ophthalmopathy. TCRdb re-derived calls from the multiplex PCR reads in MiXCR, one entry per CDR3 protein. The sample contains 500,000 or so distinct CDR3 sequences, about 15% of which appear only once. The sequencing input was blood. Receptors were obtained from a woman aged 18-35 years with Graves' ophthalmopathy. Each CDR3 is given with its conserved first and last residue. Fields, in order: clone size, J gene, D gene, V gene, CDR3 protein, CDR3 DNA. A D gene is named only where the DNA matches it firmly. Size values are once, few and many counts, or a class for expanded clones, and some rows have none.

- TRBJ2-5 TRBD2 TRBV7-9 CASSWRLAGEQETQYF TGTGCCAGCAGCTGGAGACTAGCGGGAGAACAAGAGACCCAGTACTTC
many TRBJ2-7 TRBD2 TRBV30 CAWRTSGSSYEQYF TGTGCCTGGAGAACTAGCGGGAGCTCCTACGAGCAGTACTTC
once TRBJ2-7 - TRBV12-3/TRBV12-4 CASSSPGGLYEQYF TGTGCCAGCAGTTCCCCAGGAGGGCTCTACGAGCAGTACTTC
few TRBJ1-1 TRBD1 TRBV27 CASSPTGITEAFF TGTGCCAGCAGTCCGACAGGGATCACTGAAGCTTTCTTT
many TRBJ2-1 TRBD2 TRBV30 CAWSEPAGASYNEQFF TGTGCCTGGAGTGAGCCAGCGGGGGCGTCCTACAATGAGCAGTTCTTC
- TRBJ2-7 - TRBV4-3 CASSQGGWTASYEQYF TGCGCCAGCAGCCAAGGGGGCTGGACAGCTTCCTACGAGCAGTACTTC
few TRBJ1-5 TRBD1 TRBV20-1 CSARDQVGRGFGQPQHF TGCAGTGCTAGAGATCAAGTGGGCAGGGGGTTCGGTCAGCCCCAGCATTTT
many TRBJ2-1 TRBD1 TRBV11-1 CASSLTGFEQFF TGTGCCAGCAGCTTGACAGGGTTTGAGCAGTTCTTC
many TRBJ2-3 - TRBV4-3 CASSQGPGVADTQYF TGCGCCAGCAGCCAAGGGCCGGGAGTGGCAGATACGCAGTATTTT
many TRBJ1-5 - TRBV28 CASSLRATDSNQPQHF TGTGCCAGCAGTTTAAGGGCTACCGATAGCAATCAGCCCCAGCATTTT
many TRBJ2-5 - TRBV20-1 CSARGGEGVAETQYF TGCAGTGCTAGGGGGGGGGAGGGGGTGGCGGAGACCCAGTACTTC
- TRBJ1-6 - TRBV4-2 CASNRRASEQAKGGHSPLHF TGTGCCAGCAATCGCCGAGCATCGGAACAGGCGAAGGGGGGCCATTCACCCCTCCACTTT
- TRBJ2-7 - TRBV20-1 CSAKSRASEQYF TGCAGTGCTAAATCCCGGGCGTCCGAGCAGTACTTC
many TRBJ1-6 - TRBV10-3 CAIRVDSASNSPLHF TGTGCCATCAGGGTGGACAGCGCCTCTAATTCACCCCTCCACTTT
many TRBJ1-2 - TRBV2 CASSEDRPSLRGYTF TGTGCCAGCAGTGAAGACAGGCCCTCCCTTCGGGGCTACACCTTC
few TRBJ2-7 - TRBV6-2/TRBV6-3 CASRNLAYEQYF TGTGCCAGCAGGAACCTCGCTTACGAGCAGTACTTC
many TRBJ1-5 - TRBV5-5 CASSLQGIGNQPQHF TGTGCCAGCAGCCTCCAGGGGATCGGCAATCAGCCCCAGCATTTT
many TRBJ2-3 TRBD1 TRBV18 CASSPRDRGGTDTQYF TGTGCCAGCTCACCACGCGACAGGGGAGGTACAGATACGCAGTATTTT
- TRBJ1-5 TRBD1 TRBV6-1 CASRGTGDRPQHF TGTGCCAGCAGGGGGACAGGGGATCGGCCCCAGCATTTT
few TRBJ1-4 - TRBV30 CAWSVRNEKLFF TGTGCCTGGAGTGTGCGGAATGAAAAACTGTTTTTT